Listed below are T cell receptor beta chains from one sample, sequenced in a study of OX40 agonist ivuxolimab in advanced cancers. Here immunoSEQ multiplex PCR was the method, and the copy in TCRdb shows in-frame clones only, minus some. This sample carries about 21,000 clones, over 80% of them seen once, and the ten largest clones take roughly a fifth. The sequences come from CD4+ or CD8+ T cells sorted from blood, collected in a trial of the OX40 agonist ivuxolimab. These receptors all come from an adult with an advanced solid tumor such as melanoma, head and neck, liver or kidney cancer. CDR3s include the opening cysteine and the closing phenylalanine or tryptophan. D genes are given only for firm matches. Clone size, where shown, is once, few, many, or a class for clones that have expanded.

d_call j_call v_call clone_size cdr3_nt cdr3_aa
NA TRBJ2-6 TRBV5-8 NA TGTGCCAGCAGCGGAGGCTCTGGGGCCAACGTCCTGACTTTC CASSGGSGANVLTF
NA TRBJ2-5 TRBV29-1 NA TGCAGCGTTGATGGGGTAGGACAAGGGGACGAGACCCAGTACTTC CSVDGVGQGDETQYF
NA TRBJ2-7 TRBV30 NA TGTGCCTGGAATGAAGCCAGCTCCTACGAGCAGTACTTC CAWNEASSYEQYF
NA TRBJ2-7 TRBV28 NA TGTGCCAGCAGCTCTGAGGGACGAGGGACACAGATCTACGAGCAGTACTTC CASSSEGRGTQIYEQYF
NA TRBJ2-7 TRBV30 NA TGTGCCTGGAGTCCACCTGACTTAGTGGATTACGAGCAGTACTTC CAWSPPDLVDYEQYF
TRBD2 TRBJ2-3 TRBV2 NA TGTGCCAGCAGTGAGGGTAGCGGGGGGGCCACCACAGATACGCAGTATTTT CASSEGSGGATTDTQYF
NA TRBJ2-2 TRBV6-6 once TGTGCCAGCAGTTACTCAGTGAGTTTGGACACCGGGGAGCTGTTTTTT CASSYSVSLDTGELFF
TRBD1 TRBJ1-5 TRBV19 NA TGTGCCAGTAGTGCGGGGACAGCTTATAGCAATCAGCCCCAGCATTTT CASSAGTAYSNQPQHF
TRBD2 TRBJ2-1 TRBV5-1 NA TGCGCCAGCAGCTTGGCCAGAGGGACTAGCGTCAATGAGCAGTTCTTC CASSLARGTSVNEQFF
NA TRBJ2-2 TRBV7-2 NA TGTGCCAGCCCCTCATCAGCGGGCGGGGAGCTGTTTTTT CASPSSAGGELFF
NA TRBJ2-5 TRBV30 few TGTGCCTGGAGTGAGGCGCAAGAGACCCAGTACTTC CAWSEAQETQYF
NA TRBJ2-1 TRBV4-1 NA TGCGCCAGCAGCCAAGTAGCGGACAATGAGCAGTTCTTC CASSQVADNEQFF
NA TRBJ1-2 TRBV7-9 NA TGTGCCAGCAGCTTAGCGGTAATGGATGGCTACACCTTC CASSLAVMDGYTF
TRBD2 TRBJ2-1 TRBV5-4 NA TGTGCCAGCAGCGGGGGGGGAGTAAGTGTCAATGAGCAGTTCTTC CASSGGGVSVNEQFF
NA TRBJ2-7 TRBV7-9 NA TGTGCCAGCAGCATAGACCCGGCCACCTACGAGCAGTACTTC CASSIDPATYEQYF
NA TRBJ2-3 TRBV7-2 few TGTGCCAGCAGCTCACCGACAGATACGCAGTATTTT CASSSPTDTQYF
NA TRBJ2-2 TRBV2 NA TGTGCCACGAACAATAACAGATACACCGGGGAGCTGTTTTTT CATNNNRYTGELFF
TRBD1 TRBJ2-7 TRBV9 once TGTGCCAGCAGCGCCGGGACAGGGGGGCTCTACGAGCAGTACTTC CASSAGTGGLYEQYF
TRBD2 TRBJ2-1 TRBV29-1 once TGCAGCGTTGAAGATCCCCAACTAGCGGGAGGGTCCTACAATGAGCAGTTCTTC CSVEDPQLAGGSYNEQFF
NA TRBJ2-1 TRBV7-2 NA TGTGCCAGCAGCTTGAATAGGGAGAGGTACAATGAGCAGTTCTTC CASSLNRERYNEQFF
TRBD2 TRBJ2-7 TRBV5-1 NA TGCGCCAGCAGCCCGGCCAGCGGGGAATTCTCCTACGAGCAGTACTTC CASSPASGEFSYEQYF
NA TRBJ1-1 TRBV7-6 few TGTGCCAGCAGCTTAGACCACAACACTGAAGCTTTCTTT CASSLDHNTEAFF
NA TRBJ2-7 TRBV29-1 NA TGCAGCGCCTCCCCAGTGGGCGTCTACGAGCAGTACTTC CSASPVGVYEQYF
NA TRBJ1-1 TRBV10-3 NA TGTGCCATCAGAGCGGCGGACACACCGAACACTGAAGCTTTCTTT CAIRAADTPNTEAFF
NA TRBJ1-5 TRBV21-1 NA TGTGCCAGCTCCAACTGGGGGGGTGATCAGCCCCAGCATTTT CASSNWGGDQPQHF
NA TRBJ1-2 TRBV5-5 NA TGTGCCAGCAGCCCGGGGTCTAACTATGGCTACACCTTC CASSPGSNYGYTF
NA TRBJ1-1 TRBV6-5 NA TGTGCCGTCGGGGGGGGGCCCCGCACTGAAGCTTTCTTT CAVGGGPRTEAFF
NA TRBJ2-3 TRBV7-9 NA TGTGCCAGCAGCTCTAGACTGACAGATACGCAGTATTTT CASSSRLTDTQYF
NA TRBJ1-2 TRBV6-1 NA TGTGCCAGCAGTGAAGACCCCAACTATGGCTACACCTTC CASSEDPNYGYTF
TRBD1 TRBJ2-5 TRBV7-9 NA TGTGCCAGCAGCCCGAGACAGGGGAGCATCGAGGGGAAGGAGACCCAGTACTTC CASSPRQGSIEGKETQYF
TRBD2 TRBJ2-7 TRBV2 NA TGTGCCAGCAGTAAACCGGGAGGGTTGTCCCACGAGCAGTACTTC CASSKPGGLSHEQYF
TRBD1 TRBJ1-2 TRBV5-4 medium-sized TGTGCCAGCAGCTTGATAGACAGGGAGTCGGGCTATGGCTACACCTTC CASSLIDRESGYGYTF